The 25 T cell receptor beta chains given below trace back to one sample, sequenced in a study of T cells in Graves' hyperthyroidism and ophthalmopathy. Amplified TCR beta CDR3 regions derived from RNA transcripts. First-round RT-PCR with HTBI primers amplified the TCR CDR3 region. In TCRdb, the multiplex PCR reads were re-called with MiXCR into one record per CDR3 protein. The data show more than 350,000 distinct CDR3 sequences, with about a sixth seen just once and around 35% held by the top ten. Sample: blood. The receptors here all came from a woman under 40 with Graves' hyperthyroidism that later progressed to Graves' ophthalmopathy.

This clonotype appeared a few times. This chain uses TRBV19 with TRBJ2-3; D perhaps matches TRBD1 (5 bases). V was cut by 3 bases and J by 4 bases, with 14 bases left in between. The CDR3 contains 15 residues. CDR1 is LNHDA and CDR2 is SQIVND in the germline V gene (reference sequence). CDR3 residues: CASSMGPAGPDTQYF. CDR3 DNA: TGTGCCAGTAGTATGGGCCCCGCAGGGCCAGATACGCAGTATTTT.

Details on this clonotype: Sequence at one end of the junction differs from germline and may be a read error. CDR3 coding DNA: TGTACCAGCAGTTTCATCCAGGGGTATAACACTGAAGCTTTCTTT. Protein: CTSSFIQGYNTEAFF. This chain links TRBV28 with TRBJ1-1, with a tentative D call TRBD1 (6 bases). Germline V lookup: CDR1 MDHEN, CDR2 SYDVKM. This CDR3 is 15 amino acids long.

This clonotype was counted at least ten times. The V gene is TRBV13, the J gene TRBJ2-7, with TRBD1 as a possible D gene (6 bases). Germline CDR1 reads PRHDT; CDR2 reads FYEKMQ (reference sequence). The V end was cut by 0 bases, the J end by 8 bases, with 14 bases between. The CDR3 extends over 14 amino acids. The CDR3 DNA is TGTGCCAGCAGCTTAGGCCAAAAAACAGGGAAGCAGTACTTC. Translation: CASSLGQKTGKQYF.

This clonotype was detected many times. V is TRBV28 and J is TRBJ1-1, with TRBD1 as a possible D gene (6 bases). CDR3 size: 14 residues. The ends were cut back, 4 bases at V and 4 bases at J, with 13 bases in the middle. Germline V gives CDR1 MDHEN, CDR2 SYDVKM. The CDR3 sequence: CASSSPDSLTEAFF. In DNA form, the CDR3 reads TGTGCCAGCAGTTCCCCGGACAGCCTCACTGAAGCTTTCTTT.

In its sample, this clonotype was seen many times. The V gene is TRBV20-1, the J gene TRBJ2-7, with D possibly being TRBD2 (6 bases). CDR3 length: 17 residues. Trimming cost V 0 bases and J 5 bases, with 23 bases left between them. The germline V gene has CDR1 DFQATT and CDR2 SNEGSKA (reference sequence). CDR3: CSARDPVVAVEVHEQYF. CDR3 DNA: TGCAGTGCTAGAGATCCCGTGGTAGCGGTGGAGGTTCACGAGCAGTACTTC.

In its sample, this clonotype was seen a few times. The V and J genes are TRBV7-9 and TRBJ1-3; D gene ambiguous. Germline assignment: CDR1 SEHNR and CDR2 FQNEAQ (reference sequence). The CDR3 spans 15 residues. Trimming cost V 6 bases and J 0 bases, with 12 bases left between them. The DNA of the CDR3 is TGTGCCAGCAGTCCGTGGCGGGGCTCTGGAAACACCATATATTTT. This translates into CASSPWRGSGNTIYF.

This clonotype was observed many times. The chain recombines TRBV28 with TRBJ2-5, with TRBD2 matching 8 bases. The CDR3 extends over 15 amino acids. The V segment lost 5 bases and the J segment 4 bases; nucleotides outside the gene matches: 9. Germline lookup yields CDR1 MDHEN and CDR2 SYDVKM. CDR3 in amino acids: CASSGPGGGTETQYF. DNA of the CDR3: TGTGCCAGCAGTGGGCCGGGGGGGGGTACAGAGACCCAGTACTTC.

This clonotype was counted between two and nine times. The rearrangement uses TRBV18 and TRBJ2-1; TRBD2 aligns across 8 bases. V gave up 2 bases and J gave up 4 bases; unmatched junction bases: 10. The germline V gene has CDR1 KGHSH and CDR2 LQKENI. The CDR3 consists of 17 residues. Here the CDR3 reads CASSPTDGIAGYNEQFF. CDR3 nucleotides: TGTGCCAGCTCACCAACCGATGGGATAGCGGGATACAATGAGCAGTTCTTC.

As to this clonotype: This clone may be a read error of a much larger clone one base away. CDR3 region: CASRRTGGTEAFF. The CDR3 coding sequence is TGTGCCAGCAGGCGGACAGGGGGGACTGAAGCTTTCTTT. The V and J genes are TRBV7-9 and TRBJ1-1; 10 bases match TRBD1. CDR3 length equals 13 residues. The germline V gene has CDR1 SEHNR and CDR2 FQNEAQ (reference sequence). The V and J ends lost 6 bases and 5 bases, in that order; junction bases with no gene match: 3.

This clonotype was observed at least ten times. This CDR3 reads CASSIGSSYNSPLHF. CDR3 nucleotides: TGTGCCAGTAGTATCGGCAGCTCCTATAATTCACCCCTCCACTTT. This chain connects TRBV19 to TRBJ1-6; D is uncertain. The V gene's germline CDR1 is LNHDA and CDR2 SQIVND (reference sequence). Trimming cost V 3 bases and J 0 bases, with 6 bases left between them. The CDR3 is made up of 15 amino acids. Together with reference TRBV19 and TRBJ1-6, the CDR3 gives the full variable domain: DGGITQSPKYLFRKEGQNVTLSCEQNLNHDAMYWYRQDPGQGLRLIYYSQIVNDFQKGDIAEGYSVSREKKESFPLTVTSAQKNPTAFYLCASSIGSSYNSPLHFGNGTRLTVT.

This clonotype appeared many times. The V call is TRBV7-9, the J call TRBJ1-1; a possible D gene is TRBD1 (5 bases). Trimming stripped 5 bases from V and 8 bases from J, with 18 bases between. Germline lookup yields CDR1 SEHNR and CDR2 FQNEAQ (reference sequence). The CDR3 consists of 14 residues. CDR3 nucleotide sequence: TGTGCCAGCAGCCAGCAGGGATTGAAACTGGAAGCTTTCTTT. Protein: CASSQQGLKLEAFF.

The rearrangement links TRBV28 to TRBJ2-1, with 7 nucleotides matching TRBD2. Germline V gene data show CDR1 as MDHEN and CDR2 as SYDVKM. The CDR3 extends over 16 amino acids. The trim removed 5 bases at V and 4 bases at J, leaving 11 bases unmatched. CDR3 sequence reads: CASSPFSGGRYNEQFF. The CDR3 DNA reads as TGTGCCAGCAGTCCGTTCAGCGGCGGGAGATACAATGAGCAGTTCTTC.

The CDR3 DNA sequence: TGTGCCAGCAGCTTAGGGGCGGGGTGCAATCAGCCCCAGCATTTT. Its translation is CASSLGAGCNQPQHF. The chain has TRBV7-2 and TRBJ1-5; D remains unclear. The germline V and J ends were trimmed by 1 base and 2 bases, with 9 bases remaining between them. This CDR3 is 15 amino acids long. Germline values: CDR1 SGHTA, CDR2 FQGNSA.

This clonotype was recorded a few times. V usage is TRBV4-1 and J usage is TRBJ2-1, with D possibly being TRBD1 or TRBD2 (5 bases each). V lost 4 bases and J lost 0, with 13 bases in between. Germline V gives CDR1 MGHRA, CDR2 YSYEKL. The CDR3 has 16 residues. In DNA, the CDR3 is TGCGCCAGCAGCCCAGGGTTGGGGGTCTCCTACAATGAGCAGTTCTTC. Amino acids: CASSPGLGVSYNEQFF.

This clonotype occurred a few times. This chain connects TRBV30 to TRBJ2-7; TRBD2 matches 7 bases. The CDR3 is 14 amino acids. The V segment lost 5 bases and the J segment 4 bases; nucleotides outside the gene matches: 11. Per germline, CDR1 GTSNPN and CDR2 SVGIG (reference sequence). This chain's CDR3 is CAWAASGGFYEQYF. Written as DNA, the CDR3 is TGTGCCTGGGCAGCGTCGGGGGGATTTTACGAGCAGTACTTC.

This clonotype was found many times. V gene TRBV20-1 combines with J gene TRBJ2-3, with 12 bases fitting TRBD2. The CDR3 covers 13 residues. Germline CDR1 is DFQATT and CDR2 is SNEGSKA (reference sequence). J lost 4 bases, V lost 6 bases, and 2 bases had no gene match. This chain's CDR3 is CSAASGGADTQYF. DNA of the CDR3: TGCAGTGCGGCTAGCGGGGGGGCAGATACGCAGTATTTT.

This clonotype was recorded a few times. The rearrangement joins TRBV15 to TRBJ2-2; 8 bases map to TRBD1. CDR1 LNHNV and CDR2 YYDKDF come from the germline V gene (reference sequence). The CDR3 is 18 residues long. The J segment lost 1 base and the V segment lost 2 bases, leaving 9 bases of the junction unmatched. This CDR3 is CATSRPYDRGLNTGELFF. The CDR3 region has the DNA TGTGCCACCAGCAGACCTTACGACAGGGGATTGAACACCGGGGAGCTGTTTTTT. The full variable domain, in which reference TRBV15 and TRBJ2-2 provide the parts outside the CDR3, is DAMVIQNPRYQVTQFGKPVTLSCSQTLNHNVMYWYQQKSSQAPKLLFHYYDKDFNNEADTPDNFQSRRPNTSFCFLDIRSPGLGDTAMYLCATSRPYDRGLNTGELFFGEGSRLTVL.

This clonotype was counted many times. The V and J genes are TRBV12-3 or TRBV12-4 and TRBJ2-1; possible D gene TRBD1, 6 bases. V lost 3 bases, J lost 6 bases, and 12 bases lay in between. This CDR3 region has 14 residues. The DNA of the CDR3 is TGTGCCAGCAGTTTTTCACAGGGTTCCAATGAGCAGTTCTTC. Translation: CASSFSQGSNEQFF.

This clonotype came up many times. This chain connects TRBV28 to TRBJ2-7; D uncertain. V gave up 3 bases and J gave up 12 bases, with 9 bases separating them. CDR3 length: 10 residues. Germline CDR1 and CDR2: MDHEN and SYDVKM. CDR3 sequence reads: CASSLPSRYF. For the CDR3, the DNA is TGTGCCAGCAGTTTGCCGAGCCGGTACTTC.

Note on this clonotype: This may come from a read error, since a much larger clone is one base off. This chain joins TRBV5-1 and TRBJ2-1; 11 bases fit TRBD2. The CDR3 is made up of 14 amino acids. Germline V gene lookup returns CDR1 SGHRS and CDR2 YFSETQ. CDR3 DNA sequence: TGCACCAGCAGCTTGGGAACTAGCGGGGGAGTGCAGTTCTTC. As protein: CTSSLGTSGGVQFF. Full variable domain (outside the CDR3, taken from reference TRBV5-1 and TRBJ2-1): KAGVTQTPRYLIKTRGQQVTLSCSPISGHRSVSWYQQTPGQGLQFLFEYFSETQRNKGNFPGRFSGRQFSNSRSEMNVSTLELGDSALYLCTSSLGTSGGVQFFGPGTRLTVL.

CDR3: CASSDMGNWVNEQFF. The DNA of the CDR3 is TGTGCCAGCAGTGATATGGGGAATTGGGTAAATGAGCAGTTCTTC. V is TRBV2 and J is TRBJ2-1; D is undetermined. With 3 bases removed from V and 7 bases from J, the gap between germline ends came to 16 bases. CDR1 and CDR2 (germline): SNHLY, FYNNEI. CDR3 length equals 15 residues.

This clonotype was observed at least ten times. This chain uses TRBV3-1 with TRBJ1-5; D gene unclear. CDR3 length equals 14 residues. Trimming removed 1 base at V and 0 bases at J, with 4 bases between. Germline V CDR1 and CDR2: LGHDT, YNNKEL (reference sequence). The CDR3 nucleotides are TGTGCCAGCAGCCAAGCTTATAGCAATCAGCCCCAGCATTTT. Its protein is CASSQAYSNQPQHF.

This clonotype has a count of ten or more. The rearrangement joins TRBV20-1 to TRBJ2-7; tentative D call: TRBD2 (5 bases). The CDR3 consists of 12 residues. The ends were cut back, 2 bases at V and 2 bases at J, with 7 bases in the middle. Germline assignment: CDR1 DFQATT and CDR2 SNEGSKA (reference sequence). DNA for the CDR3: TGCAGTGCTAGACTAGCCGCCTACGAGCAGTACTTC. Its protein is CSARLAAYEQYF.

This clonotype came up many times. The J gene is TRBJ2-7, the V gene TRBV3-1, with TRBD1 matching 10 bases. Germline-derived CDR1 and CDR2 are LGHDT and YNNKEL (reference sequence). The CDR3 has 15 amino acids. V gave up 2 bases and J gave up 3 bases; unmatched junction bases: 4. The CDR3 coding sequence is TGTGCCAGCAGCCAACTAGGACAGGGGGACTACGAGCAGTACTTC. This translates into CASSQLGQGDYEQYF.

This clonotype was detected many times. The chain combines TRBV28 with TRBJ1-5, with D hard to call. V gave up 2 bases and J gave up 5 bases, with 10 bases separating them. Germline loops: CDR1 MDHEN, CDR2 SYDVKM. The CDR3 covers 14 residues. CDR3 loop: CASSLITGHQPQHF. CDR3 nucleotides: TGTGCCAGCAGTTTAATCACGGGCCATCAGCCCCAGCATTTT.